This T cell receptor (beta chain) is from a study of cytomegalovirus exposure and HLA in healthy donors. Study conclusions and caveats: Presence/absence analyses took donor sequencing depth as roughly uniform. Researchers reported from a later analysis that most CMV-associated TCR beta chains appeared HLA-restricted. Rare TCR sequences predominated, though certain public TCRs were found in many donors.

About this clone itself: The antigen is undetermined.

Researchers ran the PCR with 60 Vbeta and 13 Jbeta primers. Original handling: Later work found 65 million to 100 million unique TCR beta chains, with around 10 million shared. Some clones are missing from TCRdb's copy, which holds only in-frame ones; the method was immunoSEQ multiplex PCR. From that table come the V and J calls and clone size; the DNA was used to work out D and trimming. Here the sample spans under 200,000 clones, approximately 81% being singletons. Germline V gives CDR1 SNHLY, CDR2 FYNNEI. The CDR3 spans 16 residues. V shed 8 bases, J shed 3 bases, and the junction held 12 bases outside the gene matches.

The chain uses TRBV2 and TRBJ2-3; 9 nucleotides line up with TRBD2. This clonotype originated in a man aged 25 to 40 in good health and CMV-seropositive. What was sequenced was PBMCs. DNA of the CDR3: TGTGCCAGCGAGGTACAGGCGGGAGGGGAGACAGATACGCAGTATTTT. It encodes CASEVQAGGETDTQYF.